The 24 T cell receptor beta chains listed next were all sequenced from one sample in a study of T cells in tumors after PD-1 blockade. Profiled with immunoSEQ multiplex PCR; TCRdb holds only in-frame clones, not every one. The table has approximately 48,000 clones, over 70% seen once. Sequences were derived from PBMCs, sampled before anti-PD-1 treatment. The receptors were gathered from a human donor with basal cell carcinoma.

This clone is labeled as large. The V gene is TRBV4-1, the J gene TRBJ1-1, with D maybe TRBD1 (5 bases). Per germline, CDR1 MGHRA and CDR2 YSYEKL. The CDR3 covers 15 residues. The V gene lost 0 bases and the J gene lost 6 bases, with 14 bases spanning the gap. CDR3 nucleotide sequence: TGCGCCAGCAGCCAAGATAGAGGGGCTGGCTCTGAAGCTTTCTTT. It specifies CASSQDRGAGSEAFF.

This chain joins TRBV5-5 and TRBJ1-2; TRBD1 aligns across 10 bases. Per the germline V gene, CDR1 is SGHKS and CDR2 is YYEKEE (reference sequence). The J segment lost 8 bases and the V segment lost 4 bases, leaving 5 bases of the junction unmatched. The CDR3 has 13 residues. CDR3 loop: CASSTTGGRGYTF. CDR3 coding DNA: TGTGCCAGCAGCACGACAGGGGGCAGAGGCTACACCTTC.

This chain links TRBV6-4 with TRBJ2-5, with D hard to call. With 0 bases removed from V and 1 base from J, the gap between germline ends came to 15 bases. The CDR3 has 17 amino acids. The germline gives CDR1 MRHNA, CDR2 SNTAGT. The DNA of the CDR3 is TGTGCCAGCAGTGACTCGAGTCTCTCTTTGTTCCAAGAGACCCAGTACTTC. The encoded protein is CASSDSSLSLFQETQYF.

This clone was picked up one time. The CDR3 DNA reads TGTGCCAGCTCCGCCGTAAACTATGGCTACACCTTC. Its protein is CASSAVNYGYTF. The chain employs TRBV7-9 and TRBJ1-2; D is uncertain. The V and J ends lost 8 bases and 2 bases respectively, with 9 bases between them. The CDR3 is made up of 12 amino acids. Germline assignment: CDR1 SEHNR and CDR2 FQNEAQ (reference sequence). The full variable domain, with the rest looked up from reference TRBV7-9 and TRBJ1-2, is DTGVSQNPRHKITKRGQNVTFRCDPISEHNRLYWYRQTLGQGPEFLTYFQNEAQLEKSRLLSDRFSAERPKGSFSTLEIQRTEQGDSAMYLCASSAVNYGYTFGSGTRLTVV.

The rearrangement links TRBV30 to TRBJ1-2, with D possibly matching TRBD1 (5 bases). The CDR3 has 14 residues. Germline V gene lookup returns CDR1 GTSNPN and CDR2 SVGIG (reference sequence). With 5 bases removed from V and 6 bases from J, the gap between germline ends came to 19 bases. The DNA of the CDR3 is TGTGCCTGGGGTTTAGGGGTAACGGACCATGGCTACACCTTC. Translating gives CAWGLGVTDHGYTF. The full variable domain, in which reference TRBV30 and TRBJ1-2 provide the parts outside the CDR3, is SQTIHQWPATLVQPVGSPLSLECTVEGTSNPNLYWYRQAAGRGLQLLFYSVGIGQISSEVPQNLSASRPQDRQFILSSKKLLLSDSGFYLCAWGLGVTDHGYTFGSGTRLTVV.

The chain carries TRBV19 and TRBJ2-7; tentatively, D is TRBD1 or TRBD2 (6 bases each). CDR1 is LNHDA and CDR2 is SQIVND in the germline V gene (reference sequence). The CDR3 is made up of 15 amino acids. V shed 1 base and J shed 2 bases, with 12 bases lying between them. The CDR3 nucleotides are TGTGCCAGTAGTATAGGAGGGGGGTCAGCCTACGAGCAGTACTTC. It codes for CASSIGGGSAYEQYF.

The V gene is TRBV11-3, the J gene TRBJ1-6; no clear D gene. V was shortened by 5 bases and J by 6 bases, with 11 bases between the two germline ends. This CDR3 has 14 amino acids. Germline V gene sequence: CDR1 SGHNT, CDR2 YENEEA. CDR3 bases: TGTGCCAGCAGCCGAGGACGGAGTAATTCACCCCTCCACTTT. Translation gives CASSRGRSNSPLHF.

The V gene is TRBV6-1, the J gene TRBJ1-1; no reliable D call. CDR1 MNHNS and CDR2 SASEGT come from the germline V gene. The CDR3 covers 13 residues. V lost 1 base and J 1 base, leaving 4 bases between the germline ends. The CDR3 here is CASSEDENTEAFF. Here the CDR3 DNA reads TGTGCCAGCAGTGAAGATGAGAACACTGAAGCTTTCTTT.

This chain links TRBV4-1 with TRBJ1-4; D is unresolved. V lost 0 bases to trimming and J lost 0 bases, with 11 bases between them. CDR1 MGHRA and CDR2 YSYEKL come from the germline V gene. This CDR3 has 17 amino acids. The chain's CDR3 is CASSQDRSPTTNEKLFF. The CDR3 DNA reads as TGCGCCAGCAGCCAAGATCGAAGCCCCACAACTAATGAAAAACTGTTTTTT.

This clone showed up just a few times. J is TRBJ1-2 and V is TRBV6-2 or TRBV6-3, with D possibly TRBD1 on 6 matching bases. The ends were cut back, 1 base at V and 0 bases at J, with 9 bases in the middle. Germline V lookup: CDR1 MNHEY, CDR2 SVGEGT. The CDR3 totals 15 residues. The CDR3 DNA follows: TGTGCCAGCAGTTACTACGGGGGCTCTAACTATGGCTACACCTTC. Amino acids: CASSYYGGSNYGYTF.

The rearrangement links TRBV25-1 to TRBJ2-3; TRBD2 is a possible D gene (7 bases). V was clipped by 6 bases and J by 5 bases, with 15 bases between them. The CDR3 contains 14 residues. CDR1 is MGHDK, CDR2 SYGVNS, per germline. The CDR3: CASREGGQVDTQYF. CDR3 nucleotides: TGTGCCAGCAGGGAGGGGGGGCAGGTAGATACGCAGTATTTT.

V is TRBV19 and J is TRBJ1-3; tentatively, D is TRBD1 (5 bases). Germline V gene sequence: CDR1 LNHDA, CDR2 SQIVND (reference sequence). The CDR3 contains 16 residues. Trimming shortened V by 1 base and J by 4 bases, and 14 bases separated the two germline ends. The CDR3 spells CASSIGRRGLGNTIYF. The CDR3 bases are TGTGCCAGTAGTATAGGACGTCGGGGCTTGGGAAACACCATATATTTT.

This clone was recorded once. The chain employs TRBV4-1 and TRBJ2-4, with D possibly being TRBD1 (5 bases). The CDR3 consists of 16 residues. Germline assignment: CDR1 MGHRA and CDR2 YSYEKL. V lost 1 base to trimming and J lost 0 bases, with 10 bases between them. The CDR3 bases are TGCGCCAGCAGCCAAGGCCAGGGCCTAGCCAAAAACATTCAGTACTTC. Protein: CASSQGQGLAKNIQYF.

V gene TRBV28 combines with J gene TRBJ2-5; 10 bases match TRBD1. Germline V gene lookup returns CDR1 MDHEN and CDR2 SYDVKM. This CDR3 is built from 15 residues. Trimming took 5 bases from V and 7 from J; bases not matched to a gene: 10. The CDR3 sequence is CASSAPGQGTGTQYF. DNA for the CDR3: TGTGCCAGCAGTGCGCCGGGACAGGGGACTGGGACCCAGTACTTC.

This clone has more than one count but fewer than ten. The chain is built from TRBV10-2 and TRBJ1-5; D is undetermined. With 3 bases removed from V and 1 base from J, the gap between germline ends came to 13 bases. Germline V gene data show CDR1 as WSHSY and CDR2 as SAAADI. The CDR3 is 16 amino acids. Here the CDR3 reads CASSDPSLGSNQPQHF. The CDR3 DNA reads as TGCGCCAGCAGTGACCCCTCCCTTGGGAGCAATCAGCCCCAGCATTTT.

The count of this clone is one. V and J are TRBV5-1 and TRBJ1-1; D is uncertain. V was shortened by 5 bases and J by 1 base, with 12 bases between the two germline ends. The CDR3 has 14 amino acids. CDR1 is SGHRS and CDR2 is YFSETQ in the germline V gene. The CDR3, as DNA: TGCGCCAGCAGTACTGGGATGGCGAACACTGAAGCTTTCTTT. Amino acids: CASSTGMANTEAFF.

V gene TRBV9 combines with J gene TRBJ1-4, with a possible D match to TRBD1 (6 bases). Trimming removed 3 bases from V and 4 bases from J, with 13 bases in between. This CDR3 comprises 15 residues. Germline assignment: CDR1 SGDLS and CDR2 YYNGEE. CDR3 loop: CASSARQAHNEKLFF. The CDR3 nucleotides read TGTGCCAGCAGCGCCAGACAGGCCCATAATGAAAAACTGTTTTTT. The full variable domain, rest sourced from reference TRBV9 and TRBJ1-4, is DSGVTQTPKHLITATGQRVTLRCSPRSGDLSVYWYQQSLDQGLQFLIQYYNGEERAKGNILERFSAQQFPDLHSELNLSSLELGDSALYFCASSARQAHNEKLFFGSGTQLSVL.

This clone was found a few times. The rearrangement joins TRBV4-2 to TRBJ2-3; D might be TRBD1 or TRBD2, each matching 6 bases. V shed 0 bases and J shed 6 bases, with 13 bases lying between them. This CDR3 has 15 residues. Germline CDR1 reads LGHNA; CDR2 reads YNFKEQ. The CDR3 DNA sequence: TGTGCCAGCAGCCAAGATCACGGGGGCGCGGATACGCAGTATTTT. Translating gives CASSQDHGGADTQYF.

The gene calls are TRBV6-5 and TRBJ2-1, with D tentatively TRBD1 (5 bases). The germline V gene has CDR1 MNHEY and CDR2 SVGAGI. Trimming cost V 6 bases and J 5 bases, with 8 bases left between them. CDR3 length: 12 amino acids. The CDR3 spells CASSRDDNEQFF. The CDR3 nucleotides are TGTGCCAGCAGCAGGGATGACAATGAGCAGTTCTTC.

The rearrangement links TRBV4-1 to TRBJ2-3; the D gene is possibly TRBD2 (7 bases). V lost 4 bases to trimming and J lost 8 bases, with 19 bases between them. Germline V lookup: CDR1 MGHRA, CDR2 YSYEKL. This CDR3 is 15 amino acids long. CDR3 in DNA: TGCGCCAGCAGCCCTACGGCGGGGGCCCCCGGTACGCAGTATTTT. Protein: CASSPTAGAPGTQYF.

V and J are TRBV6-4 and TRBJ1-1, with D perhaps TRBD1 (6 bases). This CDR3 is built from 13 residues. Germline assignment: CDR1 MRHNA and CDR2 SNTAGT. Trimming removed 2 bases from V and 8 bases from J, with 12 bases in between. The CDR3 loop reads CASSDGDTFEAFF. The CDR3 nucleotides read TGTGCCAGCAGTGACGGGGACACGTTCGAAGCTTTCTTT.

The chain joins TRBV6-6 to TRBJ1-3; D gene ambiguous. Trimming took 7 bases from V and 2 from J, leaving 9 bases between them. The CDR3 is 13 amino acids. CDR1 is MNHNY and CDR2 is SVGAGI in the germline V gene (reference sequence). CDR3 in amino acids: CASKDGAGNTIYF. CDR3 in DNA: TGTGCCAGCAAGGACGGCGCTGGAAACACCATATATTTT.

This sequence joins TRBV5-5 and TRBJ1-1; D remains unclear. The CDR3 is 14 amino acids. V was trimmed by 3 bases and J by 0 bases, leaving 9 bases between them. The V gene's germline CDR1 is SGHKS and CDR2 YYEKEE (reference sequence). CDR3 sequence: CASSSQTLNTEAFF. The CDR3 DNA reads TGTGCCAGCAGCTCCCAGACCCTGAACACTGAAGCTTTCTTT.

This clone came up a few times. The V call is TRBV27, the J call TRBJ1-1; TRBD1 matches at 8 bases. After removal of 2 bases from V and 1 base from J, the junction contained 18 bases not matched to a gene. This CDR3 is built from 20 residues. Germline CDR1 and CDR2: MNHEY and SMNVEV (reference sequence). The CDR3 DNA is TGTGCCAGCAGTTTACGCCGGACAGGGCAAAGCCGCGCCACGAACACTGAAGCTTTCTTT. This sequence encodes CASSLRRTGQSRATNTEAFF.